This entry is about one T cell receptor (beta chain). Germline loops: CDR1 LGHDT, CDR2 YNNKEL (reference sequence). This CDR3 comprises 15 residues. J lost 7 bases, V lost 4 bases, and 8 bases had no gene match. This entry comes from a study of blood T cell repertoires in COVID-19. Study overall: Whether acute or convalescent, the COVID-19 samples came from the United States, Italy and Spain. In each case, the material was cDNA or gDNA derived from T cells, B-cell-depleted T cells, or PBMCs.

As processed by the authors: Quantification of nucleated cells was approximated via reference gene primer amplification. The method was immunoSEQ multiplex PCR; TCRdb's version includes in-frame clones alone and lacks a portion of them. That table gives V, J and clone size, and the DNA gave D and trimming. This sample has 50,000 to 70,000 clones, with about 90% found just once. This receptor was obtained from a man aged 55 to 70 with acute or convalescent COVID-19. Sequences were obtained from peripheral blood. This chain uses TRBV3-1 (or the pseudogene TRBV3-2) with TRBJ1-5; 9 positions match TRBD1. CDR3 nucleotides: TGTGCCAGCAGCCCGACGACAGGGGGAGGGCAGCCCCAGCATTTT. Translated, it gives CASSPTTGGGQPQHF.